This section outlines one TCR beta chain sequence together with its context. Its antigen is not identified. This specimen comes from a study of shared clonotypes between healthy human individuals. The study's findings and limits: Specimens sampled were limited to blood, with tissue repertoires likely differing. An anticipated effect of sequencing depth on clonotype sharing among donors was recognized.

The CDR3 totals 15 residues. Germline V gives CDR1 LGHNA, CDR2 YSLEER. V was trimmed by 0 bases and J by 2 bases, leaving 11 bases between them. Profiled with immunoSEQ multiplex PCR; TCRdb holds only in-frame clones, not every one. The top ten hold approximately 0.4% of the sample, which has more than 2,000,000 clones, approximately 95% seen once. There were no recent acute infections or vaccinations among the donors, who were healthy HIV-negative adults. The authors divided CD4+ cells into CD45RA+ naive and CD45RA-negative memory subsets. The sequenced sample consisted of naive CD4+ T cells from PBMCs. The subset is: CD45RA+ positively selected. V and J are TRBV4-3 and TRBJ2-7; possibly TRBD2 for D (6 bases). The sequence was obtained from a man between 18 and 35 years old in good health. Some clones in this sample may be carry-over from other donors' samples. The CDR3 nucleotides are TGCGCCAGCAGCCAAGAGGCGGGGACGGCCTACGAGCAGTACTTC. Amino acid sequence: CASSQEAGTAYEQYF.